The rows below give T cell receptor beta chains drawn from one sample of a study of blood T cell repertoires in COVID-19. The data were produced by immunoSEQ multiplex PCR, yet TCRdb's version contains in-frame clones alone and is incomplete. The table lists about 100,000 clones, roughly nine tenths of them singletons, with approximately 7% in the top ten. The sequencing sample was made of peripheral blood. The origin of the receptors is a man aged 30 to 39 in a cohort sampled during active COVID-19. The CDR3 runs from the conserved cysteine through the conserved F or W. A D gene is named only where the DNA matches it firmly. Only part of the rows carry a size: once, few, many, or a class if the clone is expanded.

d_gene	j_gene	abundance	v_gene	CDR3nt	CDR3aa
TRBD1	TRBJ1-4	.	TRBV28	TGTGCCAGCACCCCAGGGGGCCTTGGTGAAAAACTGTTTTTT	CASTPGGLGEKLFF
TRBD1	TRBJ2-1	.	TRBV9	TGTGCCAGCAGCGTCGGGACAGGGGCCAATGAGCAGTTCTTC	CASSVGTGANEQFF
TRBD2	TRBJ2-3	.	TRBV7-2	TGTGCCAGCAGCGGAAGGGTGGGTAGCGGGGCACGCACAGATACGCAGTATTTT	CASSGRVGSGARTDTQYF
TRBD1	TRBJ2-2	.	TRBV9	TGTGCCAGCAGCCCCCGCCGGGACAGGGAACCGACCGGGGAGCTGTTTTTT	CASSPRRDREPTGELFF
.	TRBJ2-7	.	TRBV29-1	TGCAGCGTTGAAGCTTACTACGAGCAGTACTTC	CSVEAYYEQYF
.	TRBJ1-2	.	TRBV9	TGTGCCAGCAGCGTAGAACTATCTGGCGGATATGGCTACACCTTC	CASSVELSGGYGYTF
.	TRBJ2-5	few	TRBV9	TGTGCCAGCAGCGTGGCAGGGGCACAAGAGACCCAGTACTTC	CASSVAGAQETQYF
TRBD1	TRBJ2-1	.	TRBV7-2	TGTGCCAGCAGCCCAGACAGGGGTGAGCAGTTCTTC	CASSPDRGEQFF
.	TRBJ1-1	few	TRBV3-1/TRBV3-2	TGTGCCAGCAGCCAAGGATGGCAAGACACTGAAGCTTTCTTT	CASSQGWQDTEAFF
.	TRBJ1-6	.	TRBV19	TGTGCCAGTAGCACACAGAAGAGCTCCTATAATTCACCCCTCCACTTT	CASSTQKSSYNSPLHF
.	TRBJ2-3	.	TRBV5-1	TGCGCCAGCAGCTTCCTTCCCAGCGGCACAGATACGCAGTATTTT	CASSFLPSGTDTQYF
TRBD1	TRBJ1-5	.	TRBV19	TGTGCCAGTTCCCGGCTGGGACAGAGCAATCAGCCCCAGCATTTT	CASSRLGQSNQPQHF
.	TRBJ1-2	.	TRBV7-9	TGTGCCAGCAGCTTATCGGCGGTGGGTAACTATGGCTACACCTTC	CASSLSAVGNYGYTF
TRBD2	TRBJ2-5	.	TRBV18	TGTGCCAGCTCACCACCCCAAGCTTTAGCGGGGGCCCAGTACTTC	CASSPPQALAGAQYF
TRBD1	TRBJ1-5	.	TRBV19	TGTGCCAGTAGTCGGGACAGCTGGAATCAGCCCCAGCATTTT	CASSRDSWNQPQHF
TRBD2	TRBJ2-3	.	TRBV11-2	TGTGCCAGCAGCTTATTTAGCGGGGGGATCACAGATACGCAGTATTTT	CASSLFSGGITDTQYF
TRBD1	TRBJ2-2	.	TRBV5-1	TGCGCCAGCACGCCGGGACAGCCGAACACCGGGGAGCTGTTTTTT	CASTPGQPNTGELFF
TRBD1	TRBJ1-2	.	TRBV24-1	TGTGCCACCAGTGGGTCAGGGGGAGGCTACACCTTC	CATSGSGGGYTF
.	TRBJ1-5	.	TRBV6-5	TGTGCCAGCATAGGGGATAGCAATCAGCCCCAGCATTTT	CASIGDSNQPQHF
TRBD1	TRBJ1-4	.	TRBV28	TGTGCCAGCAGACAGGGGGGAGAAAAACTGTTTTTT	CASRQGGEKLFF
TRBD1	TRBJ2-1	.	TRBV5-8	TGTGCCAGCAGCCCTGCAGACAGGGTTACCAATGAGCAGTTCTTC	CASSPADRVTNEQFF
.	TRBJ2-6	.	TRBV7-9	TGTGCCAGCAGCTTGGGGCGGACGGGCTCTGGGGCCAACGTCCTGACTTTC	CASSLGRTGSGANVLTF
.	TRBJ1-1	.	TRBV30	TGTGCCTGGATATCACGGTTATACACTGAAGCTTTCTTT	CAWISRLYTEAFF
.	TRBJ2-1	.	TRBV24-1	TGTGCCACCAGTGATTTGAATTCAGGGGGGCCTTATGAGCAGTTCTTC	CATSDLNSGGPYEQFF
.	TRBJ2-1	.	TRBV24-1	TGTGCCACCAGTGATTTGGCGGCAGGGGCCCACAATGAGCAGTTCTTC	CATSDLAAGAHNEQFF
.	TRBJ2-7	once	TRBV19	TGTGCCAGTAGTATAACGGGGGAGCAGTACTTC	CASSITGEQYF
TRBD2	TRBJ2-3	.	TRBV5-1	TGCGCCAGCAGCATCCCTAGCGGGAGCCTCACAGATACGCAGTATTTT	CASSIPSGSLTDTQYF
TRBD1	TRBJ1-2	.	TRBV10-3	TGTGCCATCAGTGAGTCCCTTTCAGGACAGGGACAAACAAACTATGGCTACACCTTC	CAISESLSGQGQTNYGYTF
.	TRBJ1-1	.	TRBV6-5	TGTGCCAGCAGTTACTCGATCAGGGCCACTGAAGCTTTCTTT	CASSYSIRATEAFF
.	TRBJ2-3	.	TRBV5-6	TGTGCCAGCAGCTCCCCGGGGCAGGGGCTGGATACGCAGTATTTT	CASSSPGQGLDTQYF
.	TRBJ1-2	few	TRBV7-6	TGTGCCAGCAGCTTAGAATCGTCAGGTTTCCGCTATGGCTACACCTTC	CASSLESSGFRYGYTF
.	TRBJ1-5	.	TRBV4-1	TGCGCCAGCAGCCAAGCTAAGGGGTTTCAGCCCCAGCATTTT	CASSQAKGFQPQHF
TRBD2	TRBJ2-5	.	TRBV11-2	TGTGCCAGCAGCTTTCCACTCGGGACTAGTGGGGATGGGGAGACCCAGTACTTC	CASSFPLGTSGDGETQYF
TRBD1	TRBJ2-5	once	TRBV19	TGTGCCAGTAGTCCCGGACAGGCCTGGCAGACCCAGTACTTC	CASSPGQAWQTQYF
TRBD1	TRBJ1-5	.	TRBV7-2	TGTGCCAGCAGCCGGGGGACAGGTAGGCACCAGCCCCAGCATTTT	CASSRGTGRHQPQHF
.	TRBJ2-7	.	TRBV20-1	TGCAGTGCTAGTCGGCCGGAGAACTACGAGCAGTACTTC	CSASRPENYEQYF
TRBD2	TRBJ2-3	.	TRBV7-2	TGTGCCAGCAGCTTTGGCGGGGGGGCCGGATCGACAGATACGCAGTATTTT	CASSFGGGAGSTDTQYF
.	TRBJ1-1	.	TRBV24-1	TGTGCCACCAGTGACAGTAGGGGGAACACTGAAGCTTTCTTT	CATSDSRGNTEAFF
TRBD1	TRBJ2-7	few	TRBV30	TGTGCCTGGGGGGGCCGGTGGGACAGGGTAAACGAGCAGTACTTC	CAWGGRWDRVNEQYF
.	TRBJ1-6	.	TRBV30	TGTGCCTGGAGTGTCCAAGACAGCCGGAGTTCACCCCTCCACTTT	CAWSVQDSRSSPLHF
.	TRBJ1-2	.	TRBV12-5	TGTGCTAGTGGCTCTAGGATTCTCTATGGCTACACCTTC	CASGSRILYGYTF
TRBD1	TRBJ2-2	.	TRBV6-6	TGTGCCAGCAGTTACAAGGGACAGGGCACCGGGGAGCTGTTTTTT	CASSYKGQGTGELFF
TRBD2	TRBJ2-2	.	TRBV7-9	TGTGCCAGCAGCTTAGGCCCTCGGACTAGCGGGCTCACCGGGGAGCTGTTTTTT	CASSLGPRTSGLTGELFF
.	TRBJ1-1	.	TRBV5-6	TGTGCCAGCAGCTACTTCGCTGAAGCTTTCTTT	CASSYFAEAFF
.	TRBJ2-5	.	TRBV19	TGTGCCAGTAGGCCGAGGACAGAAGAGACCCAGTACTTC	CASRPRTEETQYF
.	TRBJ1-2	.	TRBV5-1	TGCGCCAGCAGACAGGCCAACTATGGCTACACCTTC	CASRQANYGYTF
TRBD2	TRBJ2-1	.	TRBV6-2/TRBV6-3	TGTGCCAGCAGTTCCCGGACTAGCGGGGGCAATGAGCAGTTCTTC	CASSSRTSGGNEQFF
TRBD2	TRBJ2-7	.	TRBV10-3	TGTGCCATCAGCGGGACTAGCGGGGGTGCCCTTTACGAGCAGTACTTC	CAISGTSGGALYEQYF
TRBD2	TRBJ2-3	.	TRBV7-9	TGTGCCAGCAGCTCTAGCGGGGGGGGCACAGATACGCAGTATTTT	CASSSSGGGTDTQYF
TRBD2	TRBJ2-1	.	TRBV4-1	TGCGCCAGCAGCCAAGTTATAGCGGGGTACAATGAGCAGTTCTTC	CASSQVIAGYNEQFF
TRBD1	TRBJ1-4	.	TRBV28	TGTGCCAGCAGTTTGACAGGGAGTGAAAAACTGTTTTTT	CASSLTGSEKLFF
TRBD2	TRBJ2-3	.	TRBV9	TGTGCCAGCAGCTTAGCGGGGTTCCCAGATACGCAGTATTTT	CASSLAGFPDTQYF
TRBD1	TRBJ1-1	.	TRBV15	TGTGCCACCAGCAAAACCACAGGGGAGGTAACTGAAGCTTTCTTT	CATSKTTGEVTEAFF
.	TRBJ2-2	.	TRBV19	TGTGCCAGTAGAACCTTTTACAGGGCCCCCGGGGAGCTGTTTTTT	CASRTFYRAPGELFF
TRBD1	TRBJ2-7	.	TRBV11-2	TGTGCCAGCAGCCCGACAGGGACCTACGAGCAGTACTTC	CASSPTGTYEQYF
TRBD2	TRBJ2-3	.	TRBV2	TGTGCCAGCAGCTTTATAGCGGGGGCGCCCGGAGCCAGCACAGATACGCAGTATTTT	CASSFIAGAPGASTDTQYF
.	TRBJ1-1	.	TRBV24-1	TGTGCCACCAGTGATAGCTACGGGGGGGGGACGGCGGACACTGAAGCTTTCTTT	CATSDSYGGGTADTEAFF
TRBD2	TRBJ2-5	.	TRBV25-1	TGTGCCAGCAACAGCGGGGGGATCCAAGAGACCCAGTACTTC	CASNSGGIQETQYF
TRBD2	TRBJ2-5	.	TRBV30	TGTGCCTGGAGTGTACTTAGGACTAGCGGGACCCAAGAGACCCAGTACTTC	CAWSVLRTSGTQETQYF
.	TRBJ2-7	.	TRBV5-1	TGCGCCAGCAGCTCTGACGGGACTTTACTCGAGCAGTACTTC	CASSSDGTLLEQYF